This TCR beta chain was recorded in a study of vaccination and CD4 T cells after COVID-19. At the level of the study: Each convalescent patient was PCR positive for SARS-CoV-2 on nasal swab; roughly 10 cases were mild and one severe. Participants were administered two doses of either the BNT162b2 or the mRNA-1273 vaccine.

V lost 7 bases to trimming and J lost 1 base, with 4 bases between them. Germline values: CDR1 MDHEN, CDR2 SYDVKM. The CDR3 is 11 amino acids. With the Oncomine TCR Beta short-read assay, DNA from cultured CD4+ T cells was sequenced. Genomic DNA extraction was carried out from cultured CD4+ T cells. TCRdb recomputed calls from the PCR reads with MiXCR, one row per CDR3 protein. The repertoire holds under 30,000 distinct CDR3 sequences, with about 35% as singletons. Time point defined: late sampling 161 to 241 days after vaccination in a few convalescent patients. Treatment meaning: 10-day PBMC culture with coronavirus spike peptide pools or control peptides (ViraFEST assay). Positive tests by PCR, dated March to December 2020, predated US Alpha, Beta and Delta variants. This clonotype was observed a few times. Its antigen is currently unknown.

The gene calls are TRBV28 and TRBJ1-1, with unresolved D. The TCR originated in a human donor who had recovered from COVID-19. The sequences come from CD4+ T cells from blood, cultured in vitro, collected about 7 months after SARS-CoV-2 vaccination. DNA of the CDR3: TGTGCCAGCATCGGGAACACTGAAGCTTTCTTT. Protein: CASIGNTEAFF.